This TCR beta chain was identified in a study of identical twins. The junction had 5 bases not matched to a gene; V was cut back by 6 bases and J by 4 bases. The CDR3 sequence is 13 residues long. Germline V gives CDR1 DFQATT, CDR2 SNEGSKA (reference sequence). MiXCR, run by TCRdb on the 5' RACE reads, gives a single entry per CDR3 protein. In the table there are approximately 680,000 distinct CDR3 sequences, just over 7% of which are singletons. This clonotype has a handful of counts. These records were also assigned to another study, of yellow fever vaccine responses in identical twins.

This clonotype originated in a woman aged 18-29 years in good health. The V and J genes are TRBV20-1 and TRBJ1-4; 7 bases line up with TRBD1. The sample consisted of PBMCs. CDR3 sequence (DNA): TGCAGTGCAACAGGGGATAATAATGAAAAACTGTTTTTT. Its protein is CSATGDNNEKLFF.